Shown below are 26 T cell receptor beta chains from a single sample sequenced in a study of shared clonotypes between healthy human individuals. Naive CD8 cells lacked CD45RO, underwent positive selection for CCR7 and left out terminally differentiated effector memory CD45RA+ cells. Profiling relied on immunoSEQ multiplex PCR, and the TCRdb table lists in-frame clones only, not all of them. The profile shows about 600,000 clones, about 95% of them singletons. Material: naive CD8+ T cells sorted from blood. These receptors all stem from a woman in her 30s in good health.

The rearrangement uses TRBV6-5 and TRBJ2-2; perhaps TRBD2 as D (5 bases). V gave up 0 bases and J gave up 1 base, with 9 bases separating them. Looked up from germline, CDR1 is MNHEY and CDR2 is SVGAGI. The CDR3 consists of 16 residues. CDR3 DNA sequence: TGTGCCAGCAGTTACTCTACCAGCGGGAACACCGGGGAGCTGTTTTTT. Protein product: CASSYSTSGNTGELFF.

CDR3 in amino acids: CASRGTSGRNEQYF. In nucleotides, the CDR3 is TGTGCCAGCAGGGGGACTAGCGGGAGAAACGAGCAGTACTTC. The chain has TRBV2 and TRBJ2-7; 14 positions agree with TRBD2. The V gene end was trimmed by 6 bases and the J gene end by 5 bases; junction bases not matched to a gene: 3. The length of the CDR3 is 14 residues. Germline V gene lookup returns CDR1 SNHLY and CDR2 FYNNEI.

Note on this clone: The same CDR3 can be traced to other DNA sequences in this sample. V gene TRBV4-1 combines with J gene TRBJ1-5; unclear D gene. The germline V gene encodes CDR1 MGHRA and CDR2 YSYEKL. V was pared by 1 base and J by 4 bases, with 8 bases between. This CDR3 contains 14 residues. This chain's CDR3 is CASSQVGGNQPQHF. CDR3 sequence (DNA): TGCGCCAGCAGCCAAGTCGGCGGAAATCAGCCCCAGCATTTT.

A note on this clone: This sample includes further DNA sequences coding for the same CDR3. This chain joins TRBV5-1 and TRBJ2-7, with unresolved D. Germline CDR1 SGHRS, CDR2 YFSETQ. Between the trimmed V and J ends, which lost 2 bases and 4 bases, there was a span of 4 bases. The CDR3 runs to 11 residues. CDR3 region: CASSFGYEQYF. The DNA of the CDR3 is TGCGCCAGCAGCTTTGGGTACGAGCAGTACTTC.

This sequence joins TRBV5-1 and TRBJ2-3; D is unresolved. The germline V gene has CDR1 SGHRS and CDR2 YFSETQ. The CDR3 has 18 residues. V shed 0 bases and J shed 2 bases, with 19 bases lying between them. The CDR3 region has the DNA TGCGCCAGCAGCTTGGGTATACGACTCGACCTCAACACAGATACGCAGTATTTT. Its translation is CASSLGIRLDLNTDTQYF.

The chain employs TRBV18 and TRBJ2-1; 9 nucleotides align to TRBD2. Per the germline V gene, CDR1 is KGHSH and CDR2 is LQKENI. The CDR3 runs 18 residues. V shed 0 bases and J 4 bases; nucleotides not matched to a gene: 10. CDR3 amino acids: CASSPPAGGDPLYNEQFF. The CDR3 nucleotides read TGTGCCAGCTCACCACCAGCGGGAGGCGACCCCTTATACAATGAGCAGTTCTTC.

This clone showed up just once. The V and J genes are TRBV7-9 and TRBJ1-1, with D perhaps TRBD1 (6 bases). This CDR3 comprises 15 residues. V lost 5 bases to trimming and J lost 1 base, with 14 bases between them. The germline gives CDR1 SEHNR, CDR2 FQNEAQ (reference sequence). The CDR3 bases are TGTGCCAGCAGCCAACCCGGACAGAAGAACACTGAAGCTTTCTTT. It codes for CASSQPGQKNTEAFF.

The J gene is TRBJ2-1, the V gene TRBV28, with D perhaps matching TRBD1 (6 bases). In germline, CDR1 is MDHEN, CDR2 SYDVKM. The CDR3 loop spans 13 amino acids. Trimming took off 3 bases at V and 9 bases at J, with 12 bases between the two ends. The CDR3 sequence: CASSLIGQIEQFF. The CDR3 coding sequence is TGTGCCAGCAGTTTGATAGGACAGATTGAGCAGTTCTTC.

Written as DNA, the CDR3 is TGTGCCAGCAGCCCTAAACCAGCGGGAGGGCCGGCAGATACGCAGTATTTT. Amino acids: CASSPKPAGGPADTQYF. This chain links TRBV7-8 with TRBJ2-3, with TRBD2 identical over 10 bases. The J segment lost 4 bases and the V segment lost 5 bases, leaving 12 bases of the junction unmatched. Germline-derived CDR1 and CDR2 are SGHVS and FQNEAQ. The CDR3 length is 17 residues.

The CDR3 DNA reads as TGTGCCAGCGCCCAGGGGGCTCCTTATGGCTACACCTTC. Amino acids: CASAQGAPYGYTF. This chain connects TRBV27 to TRBJ1-2; 8 bases are a match to TRBD1. V lost 8 bases and J lost 5; bases outside the gene matches: 7. CDR3 length: 13 amino acids. Germline V CDR1 and CDR2: MNHEY, SMNVEV (reference sequence).

The gene calls are TRBV5-8 and TRBJ1-1; possible D gene TRBD1, 5 bases. Trimming pared 2 bases from V and 6 bases from J, leaving 23 bases between. Germline assignment: CDR1 SGHTS and CDR2 YDEGEE. The CDR3 covers 17 residues. In DNA form, the CDR3 reads TGTGCCAGCAGCTTAAACCGGGACGGGGTGCTTTCTTCTGAAGCTTTCTTT. It encodes CASSLNRDGVLSSEAFF.

The CDR3 sequence: CAWSGGGYEQYF. Written as DNA, the CDR3 is TGTGCCTGGAGCGGGGGGGGCTACGAGCAGTACTTC. The chain has TRBV30 and TRBJ2-5; 8 positions match TRBD2. TRBJ2-7 explains the end of the DNA better; the J call may be wrong. CDR1 is GTSNPN, CDR2 SVGIG, per germline (reference sequence). This CDR3 is 12 amino acids long.

The chain couples TRBV28 to TRBJ2-1; tentatively, D is TRBD2 (6 bases). Germline CDR1 is MDHEN and CDR2 is SYDVKM. Trimming removed 4 bases at V and 6 bases at J, with 16 bases between. The CDR3 length is 15 residues. The chain's CDR3 is CASSWRGFPGNEQFF. The CDR3, as DNA: TGTGCCAGCAGTTGGAGGGGTTTTCCTGGCAATGAGCAGTTCTTC.

This CDR3 reads CASSFGIYEQYF. The CDR3 DNA follows: TGTGCCAGCAGCTTCGGGATCTACGAGCAGTACTTC. The V gene is TRBV5-4, the J gene TRBJ2-5; the D gene is possibly TRBD2 (5 bases). The end of the DNA aligns better with TRBJ2-7, so the J call may be wrong. Germline V CDR1 and CDR2: SGHNT, YYREEE (reference sequence). This CDR3 has 12 amino acids.

The CDR3 spells CASSSAGDTYEQYF. The CDR3 DNA reads TGTGCCAGCAGCTCAGCGGGAGACACCTACGAGCAGTACTTC. The chain uses TRBV11-2 and TRBJ2-7; 8 bases align to TRBD2. The length of the CDR3 is 14 residues. Losses at the gene ends were 4 bases for V and 2 bases for J; bases not matched to a gene: 4. Germline V CDR1 and CDR2: SGHAT, FQNNGV.

This chain uses TRBV4-1 with TRBJ2-7, with D tentatively TRBD1 or TRBD2 (6 bases each). The CDR3 extends over 15 amino acids. V was pared by 2 bases and J by 6 bases, with 17 bases between. Per the germline V gene, CDR1 is MGHRA and CDR2 is YSYEKL. CDR3 sequence: CASSQSAPGAFEQYF. CDR3 bases: TGCGCCAGCAGCCAATCGGCTCCGGGGGCCTTCGAGCAGTACTTC.

The J gene is TRBJ2-2, the V gene TRBV18, with a possible D match to TRBD1 (5 bases). Trimming stripped 3 bases from V and 2 bases from J, with 13 bases between. The CDR3 totals 16 residues. Germline V gives CDR1 KGHSH, CDR2 LQKENI. In DNA form, the CDR3 reads TGTGCCAGCTCACCGGTCAGGGTGGAAAACACCGGGGAGCTGTTTTTT. It translates to CASSPVRVENTGELFF.

The chain is built from TRBV28 and TRBJ2-3, with a possible D match to TRBD2 (7 bases). V was cut by 8 bases and J by 4 bases, with 13 bases left in between. Germline V gene data show CDR1 as MDHEN and CDR2 as SYDVKM. The CDR3 is 13 amino acids. The chain's CDR3 is CASASGGPDTQYF. CDR3 DNA: TGTGCCAGCGCCTCCGGGGGGCCAGATACGCAGTATTTT.

V gene TRBV4-1 combines with J gene TRBJ2-5; D may match TRBD1 or TRBD2 (5 bases each). V was pared by 5 bases and J by 5 bases, with 12 bases between. Germline lookup yields CDR1 MGHRA and CDR2 YSYEKL. This CDR3 has 13 residues. For the CDR3, the DNA is TGCGCCAGCAGCTACGGCGAGGGGGAGACCCAGTACTTC. Amino acids: CASSYGEGETQYF.

This rearrangement joins TRBV18 to TRBJ1-1; TRBD1 aligns across 7 bases. V dropped 2 bases and J dropped 4; count of bases not matched to a gene: 4. In germline, CDR1 is KGHSH, CDR2 LQKENI. The CDR3 has 14 amino acids. CDR3 amino acids: CASSPTGTATEAFF. The CDR3 nucleotides are TGTGCCAGCTCACCAACCGGGACAGCCACTGAAGCTTTCTTT.

V usage is TRBV13 and J usage is TRBJ2-1; no clear D. Germline V gene lookup returns CDR1 PRHDT and CDR2 FYEKMQ (reference sequence). V was shortened by 2 bases and J by 4 bases, with 9 bases between the two germline ends. The CDR3 consists of 14 residues. As DNA, the CDR3 is TGTGCCAGCAGCTTATATTCAGGATACAATGAGCAGTTCTTC. The encoded protein is CASSLYSGYNEQFF.

The V and J genes are TRBV14 and TRBJ2-7; 7 positions agree with TRBD1. V was clipped by 6 bases and J by 6 bases; unmatched bases: 2. Germline V gene lookup returns CDR1 SGHDN and CDR2 FVKESK. The length of the CDR3 is 11 residues. The CDR3 loop reads CASSPGGEQYF. Here the CDR3 DNA reads TGTGCCAGCAGTCCAGGGGGCGAGCAGTACTTC. The full variable domain, rest sourced from reference TRBV14 and TRBJ2-7, is EAGVTQFPSHSVIEKGQTVTLRCDPISGHDNLYWYRRVMGKEIKFLLHFVKESKQDESGMPNNRFLAERTGGTYSTLKVQPAELEDSGVYFCASSPGGEQYFGPGTRLTVT.

In the case of this clone: This CDR3 is also generated by other DNA sequences in the sample. The chain joins TRBV5-4 to TRBJ1-1; no reliable D call. The CDR3 length is 12 residues. The V gene lost 0 bases and the J gene lost 3 bases, with 3 bases spanning the gap. The germline V gene encodes CDR1 SGHNT and CDR2 YYREEE (reference sequence). The CDR3 protein is CASSLVDTEAFF. The DNA for the CDR3 is TGTGCCAGCAGCTTGGTCGACACTGAAGCTTTCTTT.

The chain has TRBV25-1 and TRBJ1-5, with 9 bases matching TRBD1. Losses at the gene ends were 4 bases for V and 2 bases for J; bases not matched to a gene: 6. Germline CDR1 MGHDK, CDR2 SYGVNS. This CDR3 spans 16 amino acids. CDR3 sequence reads: CASSGNRGLGNQPQHF. Written as DNA, the CDR3 is TGTGCCAGCAGTGGAAACAGGGGGCTCGGCAATCAGCCCCAGCATTTT.

The CDR3 DNA reads TGTGCCTGGGAAAACGGCTACGAGCAGTACTTC. Protein: CAWENGYEQYF. The chain couples TRBV30 to TRBJ2-7; D is ambiguous. V gave up 5 bases and J gave up 3 bases, with 8 bases separating them. This CDR3 has 11 amino acids. Germline assignment: CDR1 GTSNPN and CDR2 SVGIG (reference sequence).

The chain uses TRBV27 and TRBJ1-2; no definite D call. The V end lost 5 bases, the J end lost 0 bases, and 19 bases lay between the germline ends. Per the germline V gene, CDR1 is MNHEY and CDR2 is SMNVEV (reference sequence). The CDR3 spans 17 residues. The CDR3 DNA sequence: TGTGCCAGCAGTCCAATATATAACGACGGGTCTAACTATGGCTACACCTTC. The encoded protein is CASSPIYNDGSNYGYTF.